This T cell receptor beta chain was documented in a study of beta chain features in type 1 diabetes. Whole-study context: Similarity in age, gender and cell yields was seen between patients and healthy donors.

Regarding this clone: The antigen remains unidentified.

Study outcomes and limitations: Moderately but significantly shorter TCRB CDR3s were found in Type 1 diabetes patients in all four CD4+ subsets. Patients and controls would share equally any PCR tilt toward shorter templates.

Researchers reported sorting CD4+ naive, central memory, regulatory and stem cell-like memory cells via CD45RO/CCR7/CD25/CD127/CD95/CD27. Germline V gene data show CDR1 as SGHDT and CDR2 as YYEEEE. The CDR3 loop spans 12 amino acids. Trimming pared 2 bases from V and 7 bases from J, leaving 10 bases between. Isolated RNA was reverse transcribed in full, so expressed TCRB transcripts were sequenced. Sequencing used immunoSEQ multiplex PCR; TCRdb keeps in-frame clones, though not all of them. The sample consists of 300,000 to 350,000 clones, approximately 15% of them appearing once. The sequence was collected from a young woman with type 1 diabetes. Sequencing input: naive CD4+ T cells from blood. V is TRBV5-6 and J is TRBJ2-7; possibly TRBD1 for D (6 bases). The CDR3 sequence: CASSFTGLEQYV. CDR3 coding DNA: TGTGCCAGCAGCTTCACAGGGCTGGAGCAGTACGTC.